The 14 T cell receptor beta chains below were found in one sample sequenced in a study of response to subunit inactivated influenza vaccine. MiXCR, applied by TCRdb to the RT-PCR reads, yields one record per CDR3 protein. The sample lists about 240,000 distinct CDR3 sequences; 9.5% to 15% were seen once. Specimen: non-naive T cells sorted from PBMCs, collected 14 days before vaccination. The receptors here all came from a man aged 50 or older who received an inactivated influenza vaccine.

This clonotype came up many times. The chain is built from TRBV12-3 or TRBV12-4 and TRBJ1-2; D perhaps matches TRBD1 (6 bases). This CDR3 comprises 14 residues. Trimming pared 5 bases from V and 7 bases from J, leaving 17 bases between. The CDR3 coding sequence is TGTGCCAGCAGTCATGCAGGGGCGATGTCTGGCTACACCTTC. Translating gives CASSHAGAMSGYTF.

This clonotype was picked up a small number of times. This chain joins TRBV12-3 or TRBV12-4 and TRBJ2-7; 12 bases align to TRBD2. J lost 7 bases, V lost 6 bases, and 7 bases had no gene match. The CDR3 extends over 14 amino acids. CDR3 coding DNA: TGTGCCAGCAGGACTAGCGGGGGCTTGGGGGAGCAGTACTTC. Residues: CASRTSGGLGEQYF.

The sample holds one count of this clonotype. CDR3 DNA sequence: TGTGCCAGTAGTATAGGGTTCTCCTACAATGAGCAGTTCTTC. It yields the protein CASSIGFSYNEQFF. V usage is TRBV19 and J usage is TRBJ2-1; D gene ambiguous. Germline V gives CDR1 LNHDA, CDR2 SQIVND (reference sequence). Trimming took off 1 base at V and 0 bases at J, with 4 bases between the two ends. The CDR3 sequence is 14 residues long.

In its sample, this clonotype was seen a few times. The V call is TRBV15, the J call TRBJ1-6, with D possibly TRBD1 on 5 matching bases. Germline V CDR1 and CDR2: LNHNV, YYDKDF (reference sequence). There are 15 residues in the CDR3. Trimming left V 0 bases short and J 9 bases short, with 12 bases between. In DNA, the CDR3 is TGTGCCACCAGCAGAGATTCCCAGGGAACTTCACCCCTCCACTTT. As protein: CATSRDSQGTSPLHF.

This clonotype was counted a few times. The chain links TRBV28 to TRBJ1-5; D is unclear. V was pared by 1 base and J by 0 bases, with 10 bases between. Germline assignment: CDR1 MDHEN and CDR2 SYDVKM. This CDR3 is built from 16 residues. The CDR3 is CASSLYSSYSNQPQHF. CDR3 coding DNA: TGTGCCAGCAGTTTATATTCAAGCTATAGCAATCAGCCCCAGCATTTT.

The CDR3, as DNA: TGTGCCAGCAGCCAAGGGGAAAAACTGTTTTTT. Protein product: CASSQGEKLFF. The chain employs TRBV3-1 and TRBJ1-4; D is uncertain. CDR3 length: 11 residues. Germline lookup yields CDR1 LGHDT and CDR2 YNNKEL (reference sequence). V lost 1 base and J lost 8, with 2 bases in between.

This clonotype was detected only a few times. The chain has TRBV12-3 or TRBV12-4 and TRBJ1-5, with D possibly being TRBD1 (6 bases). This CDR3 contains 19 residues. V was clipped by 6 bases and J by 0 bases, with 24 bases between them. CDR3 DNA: TGTGCCAGCAGACGCCACGGCAGGGGCCTGCTTTATAGCAATCAGCCCCAGCATTTT. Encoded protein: CASRRHGRGLLYSNQPQHF.

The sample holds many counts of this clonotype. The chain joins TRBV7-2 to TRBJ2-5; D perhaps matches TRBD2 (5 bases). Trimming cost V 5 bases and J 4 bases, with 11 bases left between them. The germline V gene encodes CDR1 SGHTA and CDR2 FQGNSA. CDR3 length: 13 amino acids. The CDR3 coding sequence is TGTGCCAGCAGCCCCCGTGCGGGAGAGACCCAGTACTTC. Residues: CASSPRAGETQYF.

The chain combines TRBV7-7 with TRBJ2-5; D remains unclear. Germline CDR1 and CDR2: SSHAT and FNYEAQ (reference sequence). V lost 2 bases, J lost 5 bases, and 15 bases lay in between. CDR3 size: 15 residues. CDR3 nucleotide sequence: TGTGCCAGCAGCTTATCTGTGACCCAAAGGGAGACCCAGTACTTC. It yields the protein CASSLSVTQRETQYF. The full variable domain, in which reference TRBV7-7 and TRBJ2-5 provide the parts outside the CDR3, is GAGVSQSPRYKVTKRGQDVTLRCDPISSHATLYWYQQALGQGPEFLTYFNYEAQPDKSGLPSDRFSAERPEGSISTLTIQRTEQRDSAMYRCASSLSVTQRETQYFGPGTRLLVL.

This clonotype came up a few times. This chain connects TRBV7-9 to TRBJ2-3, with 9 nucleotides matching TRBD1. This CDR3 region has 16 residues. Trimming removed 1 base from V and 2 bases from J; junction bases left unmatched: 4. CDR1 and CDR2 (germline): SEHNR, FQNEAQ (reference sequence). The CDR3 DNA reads TGTGCCAGCAGCTTAGAGGGACAGGGTTCCACAGATACGCAGTATTTT. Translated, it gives CASSLEGQGSTDTQYF.

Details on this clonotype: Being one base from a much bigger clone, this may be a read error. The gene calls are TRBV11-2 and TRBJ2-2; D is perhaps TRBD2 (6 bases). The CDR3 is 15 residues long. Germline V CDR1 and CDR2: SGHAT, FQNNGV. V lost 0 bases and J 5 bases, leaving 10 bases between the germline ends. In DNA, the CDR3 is TGTGCCAGCAGCTTAGAGGGGACTGGTACCGGGGAGCTGTTTTTT. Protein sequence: CASSLEGTGTGELFF.

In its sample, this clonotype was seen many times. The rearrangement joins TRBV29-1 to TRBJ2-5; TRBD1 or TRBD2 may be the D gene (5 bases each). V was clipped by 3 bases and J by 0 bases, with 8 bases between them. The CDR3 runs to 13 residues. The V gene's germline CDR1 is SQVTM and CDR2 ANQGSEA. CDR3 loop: CSVEGPNQETQYF. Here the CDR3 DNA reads TGCAGCGTTGAGGGACCGAACCAAGAGACCCAGTACTTC.

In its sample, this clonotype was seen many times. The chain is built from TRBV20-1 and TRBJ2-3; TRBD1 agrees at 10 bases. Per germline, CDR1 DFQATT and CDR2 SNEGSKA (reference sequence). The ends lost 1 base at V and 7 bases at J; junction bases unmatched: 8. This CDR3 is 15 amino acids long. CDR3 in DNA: TGCAGTGCTAGAGCACCGGGACAGGGGATTTATACGCAGTATTTT. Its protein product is CSARAPGQGIYTQYF.

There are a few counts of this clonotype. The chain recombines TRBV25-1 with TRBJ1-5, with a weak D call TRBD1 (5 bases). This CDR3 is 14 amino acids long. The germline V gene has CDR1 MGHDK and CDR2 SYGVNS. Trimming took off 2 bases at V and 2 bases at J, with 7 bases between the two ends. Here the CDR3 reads CASSEVGGNQPQHF. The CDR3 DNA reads TGTGCCAGCAGTGAAGTAGGGGGCAATCAGCCCCAGCATTTT.